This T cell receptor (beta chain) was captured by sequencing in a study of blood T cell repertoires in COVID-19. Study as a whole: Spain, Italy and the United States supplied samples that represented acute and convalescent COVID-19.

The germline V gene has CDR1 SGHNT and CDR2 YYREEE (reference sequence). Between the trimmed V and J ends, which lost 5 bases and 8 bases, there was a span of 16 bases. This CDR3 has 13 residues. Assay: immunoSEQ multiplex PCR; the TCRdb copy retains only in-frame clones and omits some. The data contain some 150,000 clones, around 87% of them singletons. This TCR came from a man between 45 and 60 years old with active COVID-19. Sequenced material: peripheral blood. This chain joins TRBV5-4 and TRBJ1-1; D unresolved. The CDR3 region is CASRTGVFAEAFF. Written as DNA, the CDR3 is TGTGCCAGCAGAACCGGGGTCTTCGCAGAAGCTTTCTTT.